A selection of T cell receptor beta chains follows, all from one sample in a study of shared clonotypes between healthy human individuals. Libraries were prepared by immunoSEQ multiplex PCR; TCRdb keeps only in-frame clonotypes and omits some of them. The profile shows some 2 million clones, about 94% of them singletons. Sequencing was done on a sample of naive CD8+ T cells sorted from blood. Source of these receptors: a man younger than 35 in good health. The CDR3 runs from the conserved cysteine through the conserved F or W. The D gene is left open where the match is weak. The size field is filled for only some rows; it gives once, few, many or a size class.

d_call | clone_size | j_call | v_call | cdr3_nt | cdr3_aa
NA | NA | TRBJ2-1 | TRBV5-1 | TGCGCCAGCAGCTGGGCGCCGCCGAACTCCTACAATGAGCAGTTCTTC | CASSWAPPNSYNEQFF
NA | NA | TRBJ2-5 | TRBV27 | TGTGCCAGCAGTTTGGAGGGACTCCAAGAGACCCAGTACTTC | CASSLEGLQETQYF
NA | NA | TRBJ2-7 | TRBV19 | TGTGCCAGTAGTATAGATCGAACAACAGGGGAGGGATACGAGCAGTACTTC | CASSIDRTTGEGYEQYF
NA | NA | TRBJ2-7 | TRBV27 | TGTGCCAGCAGTTTACGGGGGCAAGGCATCTACGAGCAGTACTTC | CASSLRGQGIYEQYF
TRBD1 | once | TRBJ1-5 | TRBV29-1 | TGCAGCATCCCGGACAGGGGGAACCCTTATAGCAATCAGCCCCAGCATTTT | CSIPDRGNPYSNQPQHF
NA | NA | TRBJ2-1 | TRBV5-1 | TGCGCCAGCAGCTTGGGGCAGGGCCTCAATGAGCAGTTCTTC | CASSLGQGLNEQFF
NA | NA | TRBJ2-7 | TRBV11-1 | TGTGCCAGCGGAGAAACGGGCCCCTACGAGCAGTACTTC | CASGETGPYEQYF
TRBD1 | NA | TRBJ2-5 | TRBV2 | TGTGCCAGCAGTCCCGGGACAGAAGAGACCCAGTACTTC | CASSPGTEETQYF
TRBD1 | NA | TRBJ1-6 | TRBV28 | TGTGCCAGCAGTTTAAAAACAGGGGCCCCGTCCTATAATTCACCCCTCCACTTT | CASSLKTGAPSYNSPLHF
NA | once | TRBJ2-7 | TRBV27 | TGTGCCAGCAGTTTAAACCCCGGCGGCGGTGAGCAGTACTTC | CASSLNPGGGEQYF
NA | once | TRBJ2-3 | TRBV4-1 | TGCGCCAGCAGCCAAGAGGTGGGGGGTGGGTCCGATACGCAGTATTTT | CASSQEVGGGSDTQYF
NA | NA | TRBJ2-3 | TRBV2 | TGTGCCAGCCTCGCTTCACACACAGATACGCAGTATTTT | CASLASHTDTQYF
NA | NA | TRBJ2-7 | TRBV6-1 | TGTGCCAGCAGTGAGGGGGCGGGACATACTTACGAGCAGTACTTC | CASSEGAGHTYEQYF
NA | once | TRBJ2-7 | TRBV4-1 | TGCGCCAGCAGCCAAGAGTCCGGTCTTTACTACGAGCAGTACTTC | CASSQESGLYYEQYF
NA | NA | TRBJ2-7 | TRBV2 | TGTGCCAGCAGTGAAGGGAGGAGTAGTGTAGGCGAGCAGTACTTC | CASSEGRSSVGEQYF
NA | NA | TRBJ1-1 | TRBV14 | TGTGCCAGCAGCCGGCGGTGGACTGAAGCTTTCTTT | CASSRRWTEAFF
NA | NA | TRBJ1-1 | TRBV9 | TGTGCCAGCAGCGTCCGTCCCCAGCTCGGCGACTCTAACACTGAAGCTTTCTTT | CASSVRPQLGDSNTEAFF
TRBD2 | NA | TRBJ2-1 | TRBV7-9 | TGTGCCAGCAGCTTAGGTCTAGCGGGGATAAACAATGAGCAGTTCTTC | CASSLGLAGINNEQFF
NA | once | TRBJ2-3 | TRBV10-1 | TGCGCCAGCAGTGACGGTCAGGGGTTCACAGATACGCAGTATTTT | CASSDGQGFTDTQYF
TRBD2 | NA | TRBJ2-1 | TRBV2 | TGTGCCAGCAGTGTGTGGACTAGCGAGTACAATGAGCAGTTCTTC | CASSVWTSEYNEQFF
NA | NA | TRBJ1-2 | TRBV7-9 | TGTGCCAGCAGCTTACAGGGGCCAAGCTATGGCTACACCTTC | CASSLQGPSYGYTF
TRBD1 | once | TRBJ2-7 | TRBV19 | TGTGCCAGTAGCTATACAGGGGACGCCTACGAGCAGTACTTC | CASSYTGDAYEQYF
NA | NA | TRBJ2-7 | TRBV5-1 | TGCGCCAGCAGCTTGTCCGGTCGCGGTGAGCAGTACTTC | CASSLSGRGEQYF
NA | NA | TRBJ2-7 | TRBV28 | TGTGCCAGCAGTGGTCTCGGGGTAATTTACTACGAGCAGTACTTC | CASSGLGVIYYEQYF
NA | NA | TRBJ1-1 | TRBV7-9 | TGTGCCAGCAGCCCGGACAAAACAAAACCTGAAGCTTTCTTT | CASSPDKTKPEAFF
NA | NA | TRBJ1-2 | TRBV14 | TGTGCCAGCAGCCAAGGACAGCTCCTCTATGGCTACACCTTC | CASSQGQLLYGYTF
TRBD2 | NA | TRBJ2-5 | TRBV7-8 | TGTGCCAGCAGCTTAGGTGGACACGGGAGGTGGGAGACCCAGTACTTC | CASSLGGHGRWETQYF
NA | NA | TRBJ2-7 | TRBV27 | TGTGCCAGCACCCACCGGCAGGGAACCTACGAGCAGTACTTC | CASTHRQGTYEQYF